The sequence of this TCR beta chain was determined in a study of CD8 T cells in ankylosing spondylitis (dated by TCRdb to about 2017). Turning to the overall study: The study set out to find disease-linked TCR variants by profiling T cell receptor beta repertoires in ankylosing spondylitis patients and healthy donors. Peripheral blood was sampled, and synovial fluid was additionally collected from ankylosing spondylitis patients. The full study cohort comprised around 25 ankylosing spondylitis patients and roughly 110 healthy donors. The paper's findings and limits, for the study overall: A TCR beta motif of fewer than 10 highly homologous amino acid variants appeared characteristic of blood from ankylosing spondylitis patients. The disease-linked clones were reported to be significantly enriched in matched synovial fluid samples from ankylosing spondylitis patients. The disease-linked clones had a CD8+ phenotype and were found at relatively low frequencies in peripheral blood. Some motif variants were previously reported in synovial fluid and blood of reactive arthritis patients, suggesting common disease-initiation mechanisms.

The sequencing machine was an Illumina HiSeq 2500. TCR beta libraries were prepared by quantitative 5'-RACE with molecular barcodes. Per the original workflow: To identify disease-linked TCR variants, a new computational method was used, one built on a probabilistic model of VDJ rearrangement. In TCRdb, the public reads were trimmed at Q25 with fastp and aligned with MiXCR, with productive beta chains retained. Identical CDR3 proteins give one entry, which carries the most common genes and DNA. These V and J calls originate from TCRdb's pipeline instead of the authors' own analysis. The sample records around 220,000 distinct CDR3 sequences, around 20% of which are singletons. Under 45% of the sample goes to the ten largest clones. This clonotype was counted a few times. What antigen it recognizes has not been identified. No base quality information exists; no much larger clone differs at one position.

The receptor's source is a male donor with ankylosing spondylitis. The sample consisted of blood, either unsorted or a sorted T cell fraction (not recorded which).

The DNA reads as follows: TGTGCCAGCAGCCTCGTCGGGACTAGCGGGGTGGATGAGCAGTTCTTC. This yields the protein CASSLVGTSGVDEQFF. The V and J genes are TRBV7-8 and TRBJ2-1; the junction holds 13 bases that match TRBD2. CDR1 and CDR2, per the germline V gene, are SGHVS and FQNEAQ. Relative to germline, V is missing 5 bases and J is missing 8 bases, with 9 bases of the junction outside any gene match. CDR3 length: 16 amino acids, cysteine to phenylalanine. Only CDR3 DNA is held: 48 bases, read in frame from base 1.